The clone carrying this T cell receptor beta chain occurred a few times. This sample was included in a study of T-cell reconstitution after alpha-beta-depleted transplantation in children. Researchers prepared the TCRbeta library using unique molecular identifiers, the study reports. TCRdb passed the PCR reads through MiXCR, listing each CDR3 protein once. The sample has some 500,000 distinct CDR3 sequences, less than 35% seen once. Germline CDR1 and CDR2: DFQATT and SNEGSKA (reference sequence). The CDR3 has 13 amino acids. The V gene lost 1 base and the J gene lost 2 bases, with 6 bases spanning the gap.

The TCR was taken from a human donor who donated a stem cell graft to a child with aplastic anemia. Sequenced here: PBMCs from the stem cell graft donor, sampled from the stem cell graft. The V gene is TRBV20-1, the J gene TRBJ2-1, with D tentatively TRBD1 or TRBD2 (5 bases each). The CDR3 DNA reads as TGCAGTGCTAGAGGGGACGCCTACAATGAGCAGTTCTTC. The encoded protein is CSARGDAYNEQFF.